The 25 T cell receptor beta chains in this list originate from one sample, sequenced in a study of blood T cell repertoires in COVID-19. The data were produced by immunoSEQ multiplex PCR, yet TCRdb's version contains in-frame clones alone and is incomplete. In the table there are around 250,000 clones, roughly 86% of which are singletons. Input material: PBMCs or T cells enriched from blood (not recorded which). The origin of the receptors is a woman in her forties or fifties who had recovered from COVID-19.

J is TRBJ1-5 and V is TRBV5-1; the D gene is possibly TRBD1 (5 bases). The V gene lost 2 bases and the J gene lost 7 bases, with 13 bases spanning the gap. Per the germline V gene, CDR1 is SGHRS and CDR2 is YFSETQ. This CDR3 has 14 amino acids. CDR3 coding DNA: TGCGCCAGCAGCTTAACAGGAGGGATACAGCCCCAGCATTTT. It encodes CASSLTGGIQPQHF.

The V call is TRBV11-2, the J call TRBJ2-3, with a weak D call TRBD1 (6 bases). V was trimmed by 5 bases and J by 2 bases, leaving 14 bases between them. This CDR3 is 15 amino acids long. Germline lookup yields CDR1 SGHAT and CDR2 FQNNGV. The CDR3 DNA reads TGTGCCAGCAGCGGAATAGGACAGTACACAGATACGCAGTATTTT. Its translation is CASSGIGQYTDTQYF.

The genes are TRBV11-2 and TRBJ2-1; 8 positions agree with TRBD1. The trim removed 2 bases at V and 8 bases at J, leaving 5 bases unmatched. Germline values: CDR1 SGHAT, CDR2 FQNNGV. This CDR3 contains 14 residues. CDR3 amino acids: CASSLYQGADEQFF. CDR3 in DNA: TGTGCCAGCAGCTTATATCAGGGGGCGGATGAGCAGTTCTTC.

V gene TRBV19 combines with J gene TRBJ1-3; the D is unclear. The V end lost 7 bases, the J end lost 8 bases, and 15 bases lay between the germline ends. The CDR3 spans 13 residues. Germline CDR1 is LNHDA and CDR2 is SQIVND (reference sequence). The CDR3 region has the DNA TGTGCCAGTACCCCCAGATTAGCCGACACCATATATTTT. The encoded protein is CASTPRLADTIYF.

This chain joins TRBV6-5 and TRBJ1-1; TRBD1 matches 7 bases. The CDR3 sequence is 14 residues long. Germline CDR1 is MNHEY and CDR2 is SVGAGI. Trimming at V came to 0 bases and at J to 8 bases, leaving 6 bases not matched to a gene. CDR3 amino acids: CASSYSSQGVEAFF. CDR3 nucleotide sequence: TGTGCCAGCAGTTACTCGAGTCAGGGGGTGGAAGCTTTCTTT.

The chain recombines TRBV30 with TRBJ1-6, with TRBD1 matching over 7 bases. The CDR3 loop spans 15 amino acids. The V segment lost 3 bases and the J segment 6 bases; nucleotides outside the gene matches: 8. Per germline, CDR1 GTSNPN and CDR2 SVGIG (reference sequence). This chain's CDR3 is CAWSNLGGLNSPLHF. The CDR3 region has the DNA TGTGCCTGGAGCAATTTAGGGGGCCTTAATTCACCCCTCCACTTT.

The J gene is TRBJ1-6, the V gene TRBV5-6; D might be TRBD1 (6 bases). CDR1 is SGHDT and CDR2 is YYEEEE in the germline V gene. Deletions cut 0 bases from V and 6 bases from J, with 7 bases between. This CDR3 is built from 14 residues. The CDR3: CASSLVRGNSPLHF. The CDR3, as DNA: TGTGCCAGCAGCTTGGTCAGGGGTAATTCACCCCTCCACTTT.

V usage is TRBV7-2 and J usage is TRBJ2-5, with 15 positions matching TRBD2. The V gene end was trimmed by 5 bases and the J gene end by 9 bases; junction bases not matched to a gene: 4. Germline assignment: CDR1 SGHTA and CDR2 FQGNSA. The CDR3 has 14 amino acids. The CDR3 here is CASSLGLAGGSQYF. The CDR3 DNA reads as TGTGCCAGCAGCCTGGGACTAGCGGGGGGATCCCAGTACTTC.

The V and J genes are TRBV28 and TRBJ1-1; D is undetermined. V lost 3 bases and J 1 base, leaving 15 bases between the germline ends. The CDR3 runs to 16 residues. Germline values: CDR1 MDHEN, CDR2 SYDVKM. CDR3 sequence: CASSFGLGGGNTEAFF. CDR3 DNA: TGTGCCAGCAGTTTCGGCCTAGGTGGAGGGAACACTGAAGCTTTCTTT.

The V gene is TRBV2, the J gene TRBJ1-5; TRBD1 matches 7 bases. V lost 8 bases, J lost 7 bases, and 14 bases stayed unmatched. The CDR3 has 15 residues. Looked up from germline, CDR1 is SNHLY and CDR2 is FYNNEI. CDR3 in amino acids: CASGQGGLGSQPQHF. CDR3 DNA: TGTGCCAGCGGTCAGGGGGGATTGGGTAGCCAGCCCCAGCATTTT.

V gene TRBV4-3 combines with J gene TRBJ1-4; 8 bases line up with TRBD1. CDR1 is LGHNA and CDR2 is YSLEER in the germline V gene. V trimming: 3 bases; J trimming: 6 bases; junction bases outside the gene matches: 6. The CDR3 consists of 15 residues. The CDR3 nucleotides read TGCGCCAGCAGCCATACAGGGGGTGTATATGAAAAACTGTTTTTT. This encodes CASSHTGGVYEKLFF.

CDR3 region: CASSFGREGTEAFF. CDR3 coding DNA: TGTGCCAGCAGCTTCGGCAGGGAGGGCACTGAAGCTTTCTTT. The V gene is TRBV7-9, the J gene TRBJ1-1; TRBD1 is a possible D gene (5 bases). Germline values: CDR1 SEHNR, CDR2 FQNEAQ (reference sequence). The CDR3 has 14 amino acids. Trimming left V 3 bases short and J 4 bases short, with 12 bases between.

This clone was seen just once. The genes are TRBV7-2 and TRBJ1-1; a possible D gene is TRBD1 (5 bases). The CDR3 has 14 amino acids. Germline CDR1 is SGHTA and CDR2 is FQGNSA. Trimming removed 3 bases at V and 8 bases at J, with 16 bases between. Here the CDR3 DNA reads TGTGCCAGCAGCTTTGGGCGGGGGATGGGCGAAGCTTTCTTT. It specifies CASSFGRGMGEAFF.

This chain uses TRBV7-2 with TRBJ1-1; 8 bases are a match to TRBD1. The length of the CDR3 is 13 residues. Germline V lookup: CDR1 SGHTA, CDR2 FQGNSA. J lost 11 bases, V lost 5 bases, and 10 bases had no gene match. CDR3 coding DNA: TGTGCCAGCAGCATAAAACAGGGGGTAATCGCTTTCTTT. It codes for CASSIKQGVIAFF.

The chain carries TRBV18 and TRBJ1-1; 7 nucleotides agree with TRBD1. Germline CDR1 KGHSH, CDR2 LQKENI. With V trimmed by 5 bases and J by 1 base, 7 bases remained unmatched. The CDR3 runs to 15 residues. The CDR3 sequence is CASSSTGEGNTEAFF. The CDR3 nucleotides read TGTGCCAGCTCATCTACAGGGGAAGGGAACACTGAAGCTTTCTTT.

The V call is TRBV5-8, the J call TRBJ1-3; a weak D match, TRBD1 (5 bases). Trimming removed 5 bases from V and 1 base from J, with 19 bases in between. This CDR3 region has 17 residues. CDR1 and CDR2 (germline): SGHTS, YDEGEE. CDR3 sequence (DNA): TGTGCCAGCAGACGCTTTGCGGGGACCATTTCTGGAAACACCATATATTTT. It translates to CASRRFAGTISGNTIYF.

CDR3 amino acids: CASSRDRGYNTEAFF. The CDR3 nucleotides are TGCGCCAGCAGCCGGGACAGGGGCTACAACACTGAAGCTTTCTTT. This chain joins TRBV4-1 and TRBJ1-1, with TRBD1 matching 10 bases. From germline, CDR1 is MGHRA and CDR2 YSYEKL. The CDR3 runs to 15 residues. J gave up 2 bases and V 4 bases, and 4 bases lay outside the gene matches.

The CDR3 DNA is TGTGCCAGCAGCCCAAGGACAGGGATCTACAATGAGCAGTTCTTC. Translating gives CASSPRTGIYNEQFF. The V and J genes are TRBV28 and TRBJ2-1; 8 bases line up with TRBD1. Germline assignment: CDR1 MDHEN and CDR2 SYDVKM. J gave up 3 bases and V 6 bases, and 7 bases lay outside the gene matches. The CDR3 extends over 15 amino acids. Looking up the rest from reference TRBV28 and TRBJ2-1 gives the full variable domain: DVKVTQSSRYLVKRTGEKVFLECVQDMDHENMFWYRQDPGLGLRLIYFSYDVKMKEKGDIPEGYSVSREKKERFSLILESASTNQTSMYLCASSPRTGIYNEQFFGPGTRLTVL.

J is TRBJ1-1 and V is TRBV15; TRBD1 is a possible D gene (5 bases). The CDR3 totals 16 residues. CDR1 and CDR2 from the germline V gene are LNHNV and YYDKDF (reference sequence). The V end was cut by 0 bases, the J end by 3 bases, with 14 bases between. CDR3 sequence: CATSRDYWGGDTEAFF. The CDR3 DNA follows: TGTGCCACCAGCAGAGACTACTGGGGAGGGGACACTGAAGCTTTCTTT.

CDR3 DNA sequence: TGTGCCAGCCGGGGGAGGGCCTCCAAAAACATTCAGTACTTC. It specifies CASRGRASKNIQYF. The rearrangement joins TRBV3-1 (or the pseudogene TRBV3-2) to TRBJ2-4, with 7 positions matching TRBD2. Germline loops: CDR1 LGHDT, CDR2 YNNKEL (reference sequence). The CDR3 has 14 amino acids. V dropped 8 bases and J dropped 2; count of bases not matched to a gene: 6.

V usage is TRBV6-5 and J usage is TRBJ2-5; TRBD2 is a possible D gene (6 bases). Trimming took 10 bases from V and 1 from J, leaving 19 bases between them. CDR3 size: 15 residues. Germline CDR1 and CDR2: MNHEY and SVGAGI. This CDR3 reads CATRRGRALQETQYF. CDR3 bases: TGTGCCACCCGGAGGGGCAGGGCCCTCCAAGAGACCCAGTACTTC.

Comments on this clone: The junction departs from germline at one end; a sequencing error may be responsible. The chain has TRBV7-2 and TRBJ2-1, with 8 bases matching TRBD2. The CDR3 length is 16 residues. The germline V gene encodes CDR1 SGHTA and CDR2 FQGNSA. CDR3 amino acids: CASSLPRGDTYNERFF. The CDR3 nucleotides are TGTGCCAGCAGCTTGCCGCGGGGGGACACCTACAATGAGCGGTTCTTC.

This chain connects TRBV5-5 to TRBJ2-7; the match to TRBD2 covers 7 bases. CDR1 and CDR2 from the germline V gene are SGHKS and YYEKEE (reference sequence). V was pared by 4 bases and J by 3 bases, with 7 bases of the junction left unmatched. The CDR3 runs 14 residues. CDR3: CASSPGEGLYEQYF. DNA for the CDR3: TGTGCCAGCAGCCCTGGGGAGGGCCTCTACGAGCAGTACTTC.

CDR3 residues: CASSQPDRESPLHF. The CDR3 DNA is TGTGCCAGCAGCCAGCCGGACAGAGAGTCACCCCTCCACTTT. The gene calls are TRBV3-1 (or the pseudogene TRBV3-2) and TRBJ1-6; possible D gene TRBD1, 6 bases. Germline CDR1 reads LGHDT; CDR2 reads YNNKEL (reference sequence). V lost 3 bases, J lost 10 bases, and 13 bases lay in between. CDR3 length equals 14 residues.

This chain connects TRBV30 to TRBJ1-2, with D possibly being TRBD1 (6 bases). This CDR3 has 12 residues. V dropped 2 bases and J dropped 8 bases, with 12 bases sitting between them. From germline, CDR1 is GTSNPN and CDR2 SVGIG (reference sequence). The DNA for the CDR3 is TGTGCCTGGAGTTATAGGGACACCGGCTACACCTTC. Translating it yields CAWSYRDTGYTF.